Described below is a single TCR beta chain sequence and its context. The antigen is not known. TCRdb itself ran the reads through MiXCR, one entry per CDR3 protein. Of fewer than 350,000 distinct CDR3 sequences in the sample, 15% to 20% were seen once. CDR1 is SGHNT, CDR2 YYREEE, per germline (reference sequence). CDR3 length: 16 amino acids. The trim removed 2 bases at V and 8 bases at J, leaving 12 bases unmatched. This entry is derived from a study of T cell repertoires in cytomegalovirus infection. Study information: Public TCR beta signature analysis indicated the presence of both CMV infection and matching HLA type.

Overall study results and limits: Carriers of CMV and the relevant HLA type were discriminated by public TCR beta frequency. HLA-C-restricted CMV clonotypes gave the most frequent clonotype in two of eight donors.

The sequencing input was PBMCs. This chain links TRBV5-4 with TRBJ2-1; TRBD1 matches 8 bases. The TCR comes from a human donor in good health (CMV status not recorded). Some clones in this sample may be carry-over from other donors' samples. The CDR3 region has the DNA TGTGCCAGCAGCTTTGGTGGACAGGGAAATATCGATGAGCAGTTCTTC. The encoded protein is CASSFGGQGNIDEQFF. Filled out from reference TRBV5-4 and TRBJ2-1, the complete variable domain reads ETGVTQSPTHLIKTRGQQVTLRCSSQSGHNTVSWYQQALGQGPQFIFQYYREEENGRGNFPPRFSGLQFPNYSSELNVNALELDDSALYLCASSFGGQGNIDEQFFGPGTRLTVL.